This record concerns one T cell receptor beta chain sequence. Its antigen is not identified. J gave up 0 bases and V 5 bases, and 7 bases lay outside the gene matches. CDR1 and CDR2 (germline): SGHVS, FNYEAQ. The CDR3 spans 18 residues. The sample's time point: pretreatment peripheral blood. Per-patient samples, pretreatment and on-treatment, numbered 1 to 8. Assay used: immunoSEQ multiplex PCR; TCRdb lists only in-frame clones, some missing. The data contain approximately 52,000 clones, approximately 72% of them singletons. The sample is drawn from a study of PD-L1 blockade in urothelial cancer. For the study at large: Between 0 and 3 chemotherapy regimens preceded treatment for each patient.

Study conclusions and caveats: Durable benefit accompanied greater 3-week expansion of tumor-associated blood clones.

The V call is TRBV7-6, the J call TRBJ2-5; 15 bases agree with TRBD2. The receptor comes from a man in his 70s with urothelial cancer. The input for sequencing was PBMCs, taken around atezolizumab (anti-PD-L1) treatment. In nucleotides, the CDR3 is TGTGCCAGCAGCCGTGGGACTAGCGGGGGGAAGTACCAAGAGACCCAGTACTTC. Translated: CASSRGTSGGKYQETQYF.